This note documents a single T cell receptor (beta chain) sequence. Which antigen it targets is not known. The record has no base qualities; no much larger clone is one base away. Sequencing of the TRB variable region was done with the immunoSEQ hsTCRB v3.0 assay at survey level resolution. TRB sequencing targeted a depth of roughly 35,000-55,000 T-cell genomes per sample. An Illumina MiSeq with a v3 150-cycle kit was used to sequence the pooled TRB libraries. The study's processing was this. Analysis of repertoires was carried out in R inside a reproducible Nextflow workflow spanning QC, data transformation and analysis. LymphoSeq2, an R package for AIRR-Seq data exploration, was used to implement custom analyses. A few samples that produced fewer than 5000 total TRB sequences were removed, so some 190 HIV repertoires were analyzed. Among the approximately 180 retained HIV repertoires, 55 to 60 were collected before ART initiation and approximately 130 were collected after ART initiation. Repertoires were downsampled to 5000 TRB nucleotide sequences, with summary statistics averaged over 100 downsampling iterations. Only TRB sequences with CDR3 regions of at least seven amino acids were retained for analysis. Diversity was assessed using a clonality score derived from Shannon entropy and using the Gini coefficient. In the repertoire networks, any two of the top 5000 CDR3 amino acid sequences were linked whenever the two sequences differed by an edit distance of one. GLIPH2 predicted antigen specificity groups and MHC restriction for TRB CDR3 amino acid sequences. CDR3 amino acid sequences were matched against VDJdb and McPAS-TCR to flag known CMV, EBV, HIV or tissue antigen associations. Pre-ART, post-ART and control groups were compared with Wilcoxon signed-rank tests and Holm-Bonferroni correction. This immuneACCESS table, as held by TCRdb, lists in-frame sequences with V and J called but not all clones. Of the missing ones, under half trace to an unresolved V gene in checked studies; the others have no known cause. From that table come the V and J calls and clone size; the DNA was used to work out D and trimming. Within this sample are tens of thousands of clones, with roughly nine tenths of them counted one time only. Jointly, the top ten make up 7% to 8% of the sample.

The junction carries 8 bases between V and J, which are trimmed by 3 bases and 2 bases respectively. The CDR3 contains 14 residues, cysteine and phenylalanine counted. Kept here is only the CDR3 DNA, which spans 42 bases and is read in frame from base 1. Per the germline V gene, SGHDN is the CDR1 and FVKESK is the CDR2. The sample is drawn from a study of long-term antiretroviral therapy in people with HIV (dated by TCRdb to the early 2020s). For the wider study: The earliest samples were collected about a decade before the 2015 WHO recommendation for immediate ART, when ART was typically delayed until CD4 counts fell. This retrospective serial study examined whether starting ART and sustained HIV suppression were associated with changes in the composition and diversity of the TRB repertoire in peripheral blood. From some 30 adults with confirmed HIV infection, the cohort provided approximately 190 cryopreserved PBMC samples, gathered serially across a mean of around six years (range 1-12). About 35% of the 30 participants with HIV were female. Test extractions of a monoclonal T-cell line alongside approximately 34 polyclonal samples showed no cross-contamination during QIAcube processing.

To be included, a participant needed at least one PBMC sample from before ART initiation plus at least two post-ART samples. All participants with HIV were treated in the United States of America. Before DNA extraction, cryopreserved samples of roughly 1-11 million PBMC were thawed and then washed. At the time of the earliest PBMC sample for each participant with HIV, ages ranged from roughly 23 to 60 years. PBMC samples from each participant spanned 1-4 timepoints before ART initiation and 2-8 timepoints after ART initiation, with a median of 7 samples. For every participant, serial HIV viral load, CD4+ T-cell count, ART history and demographic data were obtained. A Qiagen kit on a QIAcube was used to extract genomic DNA from unsorted PBMC, with samples processed in batches of 12. Paper-wide results and their limitations: Narrower CDR3 length ranges were observed in HIV repertoires than in controls, and an antigen-experienced repertoire with only a slight naive shift after ART was suggested by the network structure. Expanded TRB clones identified before ART initiation dominated the repertoire across all time points, though the dominance fluctuated and decreased in many PLHIV after ART. Limited PBMC availability meant only the TCR beta chain was sequenced, without alpha chain pairing. Inferences about post-ART repertoire changes were limited because no data were available on ART adherence, viral resistance or therapy changes. ART initiation was associated with a significant increase in TRB diversity, but diversity stayed significantly below transplant donor controls even after long-term ART. The samples were dated from the mid-2000s to the late 2010s, and the ART regimens that were used may be less effective than current ART regimens. Because cell numbers in pre-ART samples were limited, unsorted PBMC were profiled instead of sorted CD4+ and CD8+ T cells.

The sequence was collected from a man aged 45-65 years with HIV. The rearrangement combines TRBV14 with TRBJ1-5, with the identity of the D gene unclear. Sample: unsorted PBMCs, taken around 5 years before starting antiretroviral therapy. The nucleotide sequence is TGTGCCAGCAGCCACTTGGGAGGCAATCAGCCCCAGCATTTT. Its translation reads: CASSHLGGNQPQHF. This CDR3, with the reference TRBV14 and TRBJ1-5 proteins standing in past its ends, gives the full variable domain EAGVTQFPSHSVIEKGQTVTLRCDPISGHDNLYWYRRVMGKEIKFLLHFVKESKQDESGMPNNRFLAERTGGTYSTLKVQPAELEDSGVYFCASSHLGGNQPQHFGDGTRLSIL.